Following are 21 T cell receptor beta chains from one sample sequenced in a study of molecular identifiers for immune sequencing clone quantification. TCRdb re-derived calls from the PCR reads in MiXCR, one entry per CDR3 protein. The sample includes more than 250,000 distinct CDR3 sequences, about a fifth of them seen just once. Sequenced sample: naive CD8+ T cells from blood, with Jurkat cell RNA spiked in. The subset denotes: FACS-sorted CD8+CD4-CCR7+CD45RA+ naive T cells. These receptors all stem from a human donor in good health. Some libraries in this study had Jurkat cell RNA spiked in.

This clonotype has ten or more counts. The V gene is TRBV4-3, the J gene TRBJ2-2; the D is unclear. The V end was cut by 1 base, the J end by 2 bases, with 5 bases between. The CDR3 totals 14 residues. Germline CDR1 reads LGHNA; CDR2 reads YSLEER. The DNA for the CDR3 is TGCGCCAGCAGCCAAGGAGCAAACACCGGGGAGCTGTTTTTT. As protein: CASSQGANTGELFF.

In this sample, this clonotype turned up once. Germline and junction disagree at one end, which may indicate a read error. The V call is TRBV5-3, the J call TRBJ2-5, with TRBD2 identical over 10 bases. TRBV5-3 is flagged as an ORF with uncertain function. The length of the CDR3 is 15 residues. The CDR3 loop is CASSLGTSAQETQYF. For the CDR3, the DNA is TGTGCCAGCAGCTTGGGGACTAGCGCCCAAGAGACCCAGTACTTC.

The rearrangement links TRBV5-1 to TRBJ1-5; unclear D gene. The ends were cut back, 0 bases at V and 0 bases at J, with 7 bases in the middle. CDR3 length: 15 residues. In germline, CDR1 is SGHRS, CDR2 YFSETQ. The CDR3 nucleotides read TGCGCCAGCAGCTTGGGGGAGTTTAGCAATCAGCCCCAGCATTTT. Translated, it gives CASSLGEFSNQPQHF.

This clonotype turned up a few times. This chain links TRBV5-1 with TRBJ1-4, with no clear D. The V end was cut by 7 bases, the J end by 0 bases, with 10 bases between. Per the germline V gene, CDR1 is SGHRS and CDR2 is YFSETQ. CDR3 length: 14 residues. The CDR3 loop reads CASLSAATNEKLFF. In DNA, the CDR3 is TGCGCCAGCCTATCGGCCGCAACTAATGAAAAACTGTTTTTT.

This clonotype was counted many times. The chain couples TRBV10-2 to TRBJ2-5; D unclear. Between the trimmed V and J ends, which lost 7 bases and 3 bases, there was a span of 15 bases. The CDR3 length is 14 residues. From germline, CDR1 is WSHSY and CDR2 SAAADI. The CDR3 nucleotides read TGCGCCAGCATCCGAGCAAGGACCGAAGAGACCCAGTACTTC. This translates into CASIRARTEETQYF.

This clonotype was detected ten times or more. This chain joins TRBV19 and TRBJ1-3; no clear D gene. The ends were cut back, 7 bases at V and 0 bases at J, with 7 bases in the middle. This CDR3 comprises 13 residues. Germline CDR1 and CDR2: LNHDA and SQIVND (reference sequence). DNA for the CDR3: TGTGCCAGTATAGAGTCCTCTGGAAACACCATATATTTT. Encoded protein: CASIESSGNTIYF.

This clonotype showed up many times. V gene TRBV7-9 combines with J gene TRBJ1-5; D is unresolved. V was cut by 5 bases and J by 0 bases, with 8 bases left in between. The CDR3 spans 14 residues. Looked up from germline, CDR1 is SEHNR and CDR2 is FQNEAQ (reference sequence). CDR3 sequence: CASSASYSNQPQHF. The CDR3 bases are TGTGCCAGCAGCGCGTCTTATAGCAATCAGCCCCAGCATTTT.

There are a few counts of this clonotype. The gene calls are TRBV19 and TRBJ1-5; tentatively, D is TRBD1 (6 bases). Trimming stripped 11 bases from V and 1 base from J, with 21 bases between. Germline CDR1 is LNHDA and CDR2 is SQIVND (reference sequence). The CDR3 contains 16 residues. The CDR3: CAAMTGTRVSNQPQHF. The CDR3 DNA reads as TGTGCCGCCATGACCGGGACAAGGGTAAGCAATCAGCCCCAGCATTTT.

This clonotype has at least ten counts. V is TRBV11-2 and J is TRBJ2-3; the D gene is possibly TRBD2 (5 bases). Germline CDR1 reads SGHAT; CDR2 reads FQNNGV. V lost 3 bases to trimming and J lost 0 bases, with 10 bases between them. CDR3 size: 15 residues. DNA of the CDR3: TGTGCCAGCAGCTTCGGCGGGTCTAGCACAGATACGCAGTATTTT. Its translation: CASSFGGSSTDTQYF.

This clonotype has at least ten counts. The chain carries TRBV5-4 and TRBJ1-6; maybe TRBD1 (5 bases). This CDR3 has 14 amino acids. Germline V gene lookup returns CDR1 SGHNT and CDR2 YYREEE (reference sequence). The V end lost 4 bases, the J end lost 9 bases, and 14 bases lay between the germline ends. In DNA form, the CDR3 reads TGTGCCAGCAGCCCGGACATTATGAGTTCACCCCTCCACTTT. This codes for CASSPDIMSSPLHF.

At least ten counts were recorded for this clonotype. The genes are TRBV28 and TRBJ2-7; 10 bases map to TRBD2. The germline V gene encodes CDR1 MDHEN and CDR2 SYDVKM. V shed 4 bases and J 3 bases; nucleotides not matched to a gene: 12. This CDR3 region has 17 residues. CDR3 in amino acids: CASSSKYWTSGSYEQYF. CDR3 coding DNA: TGTGCCAGCAGTTCGAAATACTGGACTAGCGGCAGCTACGAGCAGTACTTC.

Ten or more counts support this clonotype. The chain joins TRBV27 to TRBJ1-1; D is ambiguous. V was clipped by 3 bases and J by 2 bases, with 7 bases between them. This CDR3 has 13 amino acids. The germline V gene has CDR1 MNHEY and CDR2 SMNVEV (reference sequence). The CDR3 sequence: CASSFADNTEAFF. CDR3 DNA: TGTGCCAGCAGTTTTGCGGATAACACTGAAGCTTTCTTT.

Note on this clonotype: This sequence may be a read error, since a much larger clone differs from it by one base. V is TRBV20-1 and J is TRBJ1-6; 7 positions agree with TRBD1. Germline-derived CDR1 and CDR2 are DFQATT and SNEGSKA (reference sequence). The CDR3 spans 14 residues. As DNA, the CDR3 is TGCAGTGCTGGAGATCGCAGGGGGAATTCACCCCTCCACTTT. Protein sequence: CSAGDRRGNSPLHF.

This clonotype has ten or more counts. The CDR3 is CASSRHAYDTQYF. CDR3 bases: TGTGCCAGCAGCCGACATGCATATGATACGCAGTATTTT. J is TRBJ2-3 and V is TRBV7-6, with no clear D. The CDR3 consists of 13 residues. V was shortened by 5 bases and J by 6 bases, with 12 bases between the two germline ends. Per germline, CDR1 SGHVS and CDR2 FNYEAQ.

This clonotype showed up many times. The gene calls are TRBV29-1 and TRBJ2-7; D gene uncertain. Trimming cost V 6 bases and J 2 bases, with 14 bases left between them. The CDR3 has 13 amino acids. CDR1 and CDR2 from the germline V gene are SQVTM and ANQGSEA. CDR3 protein: CSVVKGHAYEQYF. The CDR3, as DNA: TGCAGCGTCGTTAAGGGTCATGCCTACGAGCAGTACTTC.

This clonotype was seen a handful of times. The chain carries TRBV27 and TRBJ2-7; no reliable D call. This CDR3 has 15 residues. V lost 4 bases, J lost 2 bases, and 15 bases lay in between. Germline assignment: CDR1 MNHEY and CDR2 SMNVEV (reference sequence). The CDR3 sequence: CASSYNGGATYEQYF. The CDR3 bases are TGTGCCAGCAGTTACAATGGCGGAGCCACCTACGAGCAGTACTTC.

This clonotype came up many times. The chain couples TRBV12-3 or TRBV12-4 to TRBJ1-5, with D uncertain. The germline V and J ends were trimmed by 0 bases and 13 bases, with 10 bases remaining between them. CDR3 size: 12 residues. CDR3 region: CASSLAPSPQHF. The CDR3 DNA follows: TGTGCCAGCAGTTTAGCCCCGAGTCCGCAGCATTTT.

This clonotype was picked up many times. The chain recombines TRBV7-8 with TRBJ2-5; D could derive from TRBD1 or TRBD2 (5 bases each). The CDR3 totals 16 residues. Germline CDR1 and CDR2: SGHVS and FQNEAQ. Trimming pared 3 bases from V and 4 bases from J, leaving 18 bases between. CDR3 sequence (DNA): TGTGCCAGCAGCTTGCTTTACGAGGGGCTTCGAGAGACCCAGTACTTC. This codes for CASSLLYEGLRETQYF.

This sequence joins TRBV7-9 and TRBJ1-1, with D perhaps TRBD1 (6 bases). CDR1 SEHNR and CDR2 FQNEAQ come from the germline V gene (reference sequence). CDR3 length: 13 residues. V gave up 4 bases and J gave up 11 bases, with 17 bases separating them. The CDR3 DNA reads as TGTGCCAGCAGCTCTAGCCTGGACAGTCTTGCTTTCTTT. It is translated as CASSSSLDSLAFF. Using reference TRBV7-9 and TRBJ1-1 for the parts outside the CDR3, the full variable domain is DTGVSQNPRHKITKRGQNVTFRCDPISEHNRLYWYRQTLGQGPEFLTYFQNEAQLEKSRLLSDRFSAERPKGSFSTLEIQRTEQGDSAMYLCASSSSLDSLAFFGQGTRLTVV.

This clonotype was found many times. The rearrangement joins TRBV12-3 or TRBV12-4 to TRBJ1-5; D unresolved. There are 14 residues in the CDR3. Trimming removed 6 bases at V and 5 bases at J, with 14 bases between. CDR3 residues: CASSPEAGDQPQHF. For the CDR3, the DNA is TGTGCCAGCAGCCCCGAGGCTGGGGATCAGCCCCAGCATTTT.

This clonotype has a count of ten or more. The rearrangement links TRBV19 to TRBJ2-3; 13 bases align to TRBD2. Per the germline V gene, CDR1 is LNHDA and CDR2 is SQIVND (reference sequence). The CDR3 runs to 17 residues. Germline trimming cut 2 bases from V and 2 bases from J; bases unmatched to any gene: 4. The CDR3, as DNA: TGTGCCAGTAGTATAACGACTAGCGGGGGGCCCACAGATACGCAGTATTTT. Translation: CASSITTSGGPTDTQYF.